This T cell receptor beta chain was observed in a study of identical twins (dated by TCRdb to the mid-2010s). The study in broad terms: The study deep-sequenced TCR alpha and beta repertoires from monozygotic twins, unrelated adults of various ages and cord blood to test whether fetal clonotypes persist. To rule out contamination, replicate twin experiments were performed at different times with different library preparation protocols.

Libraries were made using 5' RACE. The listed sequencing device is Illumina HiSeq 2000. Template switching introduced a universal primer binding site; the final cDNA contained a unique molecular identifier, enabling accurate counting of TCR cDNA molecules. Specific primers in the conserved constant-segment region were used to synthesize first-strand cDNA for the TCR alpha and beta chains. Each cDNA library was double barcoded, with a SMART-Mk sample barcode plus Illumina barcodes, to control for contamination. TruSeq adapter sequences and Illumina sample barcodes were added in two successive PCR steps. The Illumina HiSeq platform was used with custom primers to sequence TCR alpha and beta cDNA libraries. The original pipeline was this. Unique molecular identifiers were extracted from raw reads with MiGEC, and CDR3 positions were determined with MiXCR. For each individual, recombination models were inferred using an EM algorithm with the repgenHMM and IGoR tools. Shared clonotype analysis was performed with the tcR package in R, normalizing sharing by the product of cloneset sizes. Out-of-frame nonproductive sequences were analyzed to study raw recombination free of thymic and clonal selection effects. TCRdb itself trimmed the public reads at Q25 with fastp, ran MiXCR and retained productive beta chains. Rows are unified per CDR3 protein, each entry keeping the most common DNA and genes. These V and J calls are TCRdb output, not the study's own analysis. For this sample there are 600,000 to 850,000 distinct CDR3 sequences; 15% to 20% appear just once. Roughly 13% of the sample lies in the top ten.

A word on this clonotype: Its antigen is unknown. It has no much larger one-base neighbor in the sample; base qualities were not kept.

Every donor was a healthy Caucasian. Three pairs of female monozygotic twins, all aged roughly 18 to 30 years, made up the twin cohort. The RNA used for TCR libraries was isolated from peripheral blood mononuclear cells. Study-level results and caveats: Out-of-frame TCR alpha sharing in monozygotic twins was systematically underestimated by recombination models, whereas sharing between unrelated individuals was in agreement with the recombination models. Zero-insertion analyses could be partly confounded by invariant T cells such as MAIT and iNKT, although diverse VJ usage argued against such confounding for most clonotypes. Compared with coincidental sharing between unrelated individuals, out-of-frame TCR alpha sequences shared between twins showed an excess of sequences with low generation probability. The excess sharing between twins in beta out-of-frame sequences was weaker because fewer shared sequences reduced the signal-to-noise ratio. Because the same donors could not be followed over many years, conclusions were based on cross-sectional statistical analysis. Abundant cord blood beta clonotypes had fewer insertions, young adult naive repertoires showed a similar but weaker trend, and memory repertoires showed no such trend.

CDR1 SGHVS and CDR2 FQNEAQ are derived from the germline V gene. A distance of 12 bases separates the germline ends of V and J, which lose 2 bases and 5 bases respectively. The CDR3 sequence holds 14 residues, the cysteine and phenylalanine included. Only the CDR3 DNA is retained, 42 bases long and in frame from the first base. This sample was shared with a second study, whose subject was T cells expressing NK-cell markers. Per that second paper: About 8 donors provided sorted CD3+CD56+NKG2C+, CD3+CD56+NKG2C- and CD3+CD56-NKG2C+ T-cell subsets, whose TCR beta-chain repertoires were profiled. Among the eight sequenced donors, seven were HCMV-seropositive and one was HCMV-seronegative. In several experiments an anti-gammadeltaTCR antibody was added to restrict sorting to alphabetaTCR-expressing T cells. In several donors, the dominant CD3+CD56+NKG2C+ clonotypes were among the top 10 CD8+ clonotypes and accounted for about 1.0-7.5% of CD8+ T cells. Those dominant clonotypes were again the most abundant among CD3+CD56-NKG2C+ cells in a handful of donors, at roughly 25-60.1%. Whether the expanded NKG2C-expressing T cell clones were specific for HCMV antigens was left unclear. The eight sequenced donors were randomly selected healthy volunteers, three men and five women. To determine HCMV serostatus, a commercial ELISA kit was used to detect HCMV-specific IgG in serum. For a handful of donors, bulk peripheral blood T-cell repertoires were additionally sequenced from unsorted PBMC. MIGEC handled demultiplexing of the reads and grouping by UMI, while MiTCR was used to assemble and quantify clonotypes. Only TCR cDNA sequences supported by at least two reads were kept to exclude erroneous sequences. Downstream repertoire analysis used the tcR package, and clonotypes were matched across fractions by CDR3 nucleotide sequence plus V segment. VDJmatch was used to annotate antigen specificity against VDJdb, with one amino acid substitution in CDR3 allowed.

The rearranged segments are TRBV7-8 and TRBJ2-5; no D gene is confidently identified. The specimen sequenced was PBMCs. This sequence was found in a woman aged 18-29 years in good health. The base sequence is TGTGCCAGCAGCTTACGGCCCCGAGCGGAGACCCAGTACTTC. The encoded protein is CASSLRPRAETQYF.